These 5 T cell receptor beta chains originate from one sample sequenced in a study of early T cells in non-severe SARS-CoV-2 infection. TCRdb redid the calling of the 5' RACE reads with MiXCR, one entry per CDR3 protein. The sample holds about 64,000 distinct CDR3 sequences, around 13% seen once. Sequenced sample: whole blood. Receptors were obtained from an adult who was a healthcare worker with PCR-confirmed SARS-CoV-2 infection or an uninfected control (not recorded which).

This clonotype was recorded many times. The V and J genes are TRBV7-9 and TRBJ2-6, with 7 bases identical to TRBD2. Per the germline V gene, CDR1 is SEHNR and CDR2 is FQNEAQ (reference sequence). The ends lost 6 bases at V and 0 bases at J; junction bases unmatched: 11. There are 18 residues in the CDR3. The CDR3 reads CASSAQGGFSSGANVLTF. The CDR3 DNA reads as TGTGCCAGCAGTGCTCAGGGAGGGTTTAGCTCTGGGGCCAACGTCCTGACTTTC.

This clonotype turned up a few times. Here the CDR3 DNA reads TGTGCCAGCAGTTACGGACCCAGGGTTACTGAAGCTTTCTTT. It translates to CASSYGPRVTEAFF. This chain connects TRBV6-2 or TRBV6-3 to TRBJ1-1; possible D gene TRBD1, 5 bases. Germline CDR1 is MNHEY and CDR2 is SVGEGT. This CDR3 region has 14 residues. Trimming pared 2 bases from V and 5 bases from J, leaving 12 bases between.

This clonotype was seen only a few times. The chain uses TRBV19 and TRBJ2-5, with TRBD2 matching 8 bases. CDR3 size: 16 residues. Germline CDR1 and CDR2: LNHDA and SQIVND (reference sequence). V lost 5 bases and J lost 0; bases outside the gene matches: 8. The CDR3 reads CASSPYSGAHQETQYF. DNA for the CDR3: TGTGCCAGTAGTCCGTATAGCGGGGCACACCAAGAGACCCAGTACTTC.

The rearrangement joins TRBV2 to TRBJ2-3; D remains unclear. Germline V gene lookup returns CDR1 SNHLY and CDR2 FYNNEI. Trimming pared 3 bases from V and 0 bases from J, leaving 4 bases between. The CDR3 has 13 residues. CDR3: CASSDGSTDTQYF. For the CDR3, the DNA is TGTGCCAGCAGTGATGGTAGCACAGATACGCAGTATTTT.

This clonotype was seen many times. This chain connects TRBV10-3 to TRBJ2-7; 8 bases map to TRBD1. CDR3 length: 14 residues. Germline CDR1 reads ENHRY; CDR2 reads SYGVKD. V trimming: 4 bases; J trimming: 5 bases; junction bases outside the gene matches: 7. CDR3 region: CAISVSGGPDEQYF. CDR3 sequence (DNA): TGTGCCATCAGTGTGTCAGGGGGCCCGGACGAGCAGTACTTC.